A selection of T cell receptor beta chains follows, all from one sample in a study of blood T cell repertoires in COVID-19. The data were produced by immunoSEQ multiplex PCR, yet TCRdb's version contains in-frame clones alone and is incomplete. The table has some 290,000 clones, just over 90% seen once. The sequenced sample consisted of PBMCs or T cells enriched from blood (not recorded which). The source of these receptors is a woman in her forties with acute COVID-19. CDR3s include the opening cysteine and the closing phenylalanine or tryptophan. Fields, in order: V gene, clone size, J gene, D gene, CDR3 DNA, CDR3 protein. A D gene is named only where the DNA matches it firmly. A clone size is listed for some rows: how often the clone was seen (once, few, many), or a class if it is expanded.

>TRBV24-1|NA|TRBJ2-3|TRBD2
TGTGCCACCAGTGATTCCGGGACTAGCGGGGGATTCAGTACGCAGTATTTT
CATSDSGTSGGFSTQYF
>TRBV5-4|NA|TRBJ2-1|TRBD1
TGTGCCAGCAGCCATTTGGTAGGGACAGACCACAATGAGCAGTTCTTC
CASSHLVGTDHNEQFF
>TRBV19|NA|TRBJ1-4|NA
TGTGCCAGTAGGCCGAGCACAGGGATCCCGAATGAAAAACTGTTTTTT
CASRPSTGIPNEKLFF
>TRBV9|NA|TRBJ2-3|TRBD2
TGTGCCAGCAGCGTCATAGCGGGAAGCACAGATACGCAGTATTTT
CASSVIAGSTDTQYF
>TRBV24-1|NA|TRBJ1-5|TRBD1
TGTGCCACCAGTGACCCACGTACAGGGGGCAATCAGCCCCAGCATTTT
CATSDPRTGGNQPQHF
>TRBV29-1|NA|TRBJ1-4|NA
TGCAGCGTTGAAGAGCTGGGAGGGAAACTGTTTTTT
CSVEELGGKLFF
>TRBV25-1|NA|TRBJ1-1|TRBD1
TGTGCCAGCAGCTTCAGGGGGACTGAAGCTTTCTTT
CASSFRGTEAFF
>TRBV5-1|NA|TRBJ2-7|TRBD2
TGCGCCAGCAGCTTAAATAGCGGGCAGTCCTACGAGCAGTACTTC
CASSLNSGQSYEQYF
>TRBV4-1|NA|TRBJ1-1|NA
TGCGCCAGCAGCCTAGCTCGGAACACTGAAGCTTTCTTT
CASSLARNTEAFF
>TRBV29-1|NA|TRBJ2-1|NA
TGCAGCGTTCGAGGGTGGGAGTACTACAATGAGCAGTTCTTC
CSVRGWEYYNEQFF
>TRBV7-9|once|TRBJ1-4|NA
TGTGCCAGCAGCCGAGCCGGGGTGGGTAATGAAAAACTGTTTTTT
CASSRAGVGNEKLFF
>TRBV5-1|NA|TRBJ2-6|NA
TGCGCCAGCAGCTGGGTCTCGGGGGCTGGGGCCAACGTCCTGACTTTC
CASSWVSGAGANVLTF
>TRBV6-5|NA|TRBJ2-5|NA
TGTGCCAGCAATAGGTTAGCGAAAGAGACCCAGTACTTC
CASNRLAKETQYF
>TRBV2|NA|TRBJ1-1|TRBD1
TGTGCCAGCAGTGTCGACAGGGGTTACACTGAAGCTTTCTTT
CASSVDRGYTEAFF
>TRBV29-1|NA|TRBJ1-2|NA
TGCAGCGTTGATGCAGGGGATTTTTACTATGGCTACACCTTC
CSVDAGDFYYGYTF
>TRBV7-2|NA|TRBJ1-2|NA
TGTGCCAGCAGCTTAGCGTGGGGCAACTATGGCTACACCTTC
CASSLAWGNYGYTF
>TRBV4-1|NA|TRBJ2-3|NA
TGCGCCAGCAGCCAAGGGACGGGGGTTGGCACAGATACGCAGTATTTT
CASSQGTGVGTDTQYF
>TRBV7-8|NA|TRBJ2-7|TRBD1
TGTGCCAGCAGCTCCAACAGGGGTATCTCCTCCTACGAGCAGTACTTC
CASSSNRGISSYEQYF
>TRBV2|NA|TRBJ1-5|TRBD1
TGTGCCAGCAGCGAATCCGGGACAGGGATAAATCAGCCCCAGCATTTT
CASSESGTGINQPQHF
>TRBV16|NA|TRBJ1-2|NA
TGTGCCAGCAGCCAGTCACGGGAGAGAGATGGCTACACCTTC
CASSQSRERDGYTF
>TRBV12-5|NA|TRBJ2-3|TRBD2
TGTGCTAGTGCCCCGGGGGGACTAGCGGGGCACACAGATACGCAGTATTTT
CASAPGGLAGHTDTQYF
>TRBV6-5|NA|TRBJ2-7|NA
TGTGCCAGCAGTTACTCGATGAGCTCTGGCTCCTACGAGCAGTACTTC
CASSYSMSSGSYEQYF
>TRBV30|NA|TRBJ1-6|TRBD1
TGTGCCTGGACCCTCGGAAACAGGGGTTCACCCCTCCACTTT
CAWTLGNRGSPLHF
>TRBV3-1/TRBV3-2|once|TRBJ1-4|TRBD1
TGTGCCAGCAGCCAAGAGCAGGGACAGAGTAATGAAAAACTGTTTTTT
CASSQEQGQSNEKLFF
>TRBV5-1|NA|TRBJ2-1|NA
TGCGCCAGCAGCTGGATGGGGGTAGGGGGCTACAATGAGCAGTTCTTC
CASSWMGVGGYNEQFF
>TRBV7-9|NA|TRBJ1-1|NA
TGTGCCAGCAGCCGGGACACGCTTAACACTGAAGCTTTCTTT
CASSRDTLNTEAFF
>TRBV3-1/TRBV3-2|NA|TRBJ2-3|TRBD2
TGTGCCAGCAGCCGATGGTCAGCGGGGAGCACAGATACGCAGTATTTT
CASSRWSAGSTDTQYF
>TRBV27|NA|TRBJ1-1|NA
TGTGCCAGCGCCGCGGCATTAGACACTGAAGCTTTCTTT
CASAAALDTEAFF
>TRBV3-1/TRBV3-2|once|TRBJ2-3|TRBD2
TGTGCCAGCAGCCCCCGACTAGCGGGGTCCACAGATACGCAGTATTTT
CASSPRLAGSTDTQYF